A selection of T cell receptor beta chains follows, all from one sample in a study of shared clonotypes between healthy human individuals. Method: immunoSEQ multiplex PCR; TCRdb's copy keeps in-frame clones and lacks some. The repertoire includes roughly 500,000 clones, 95% to 96% of them detected once, and 0.055% to 0.075% sits in the top ten. Sequenced sample: naive CD4+ T cells sorted from blood. The receptors derive from a woman aged 25 to 45 in good health. CDR3s include the opening cysteine and the closing phenylalanine or tryptophan. D genes are given only for firm matches. Expanded clones are given a class, and other clones once, few, many or no size at all.

TRBJ2-7,-,-,TRBV6-5,CASRFRVSSYEQYF,TGTGCCAGCAGGTTCAGGGTAAGCTCCTACGAGCAGTACTTC
TRBJ2-7,TRBD1,-,TRBV4-2,CASSNPGQIYEQYF,TGTGCCAGCAGCAATCCGGGACAGATCTACGAGCAGTACTTC
TRBJ1-5,TRBD1,few,TRBV19,CASSQTGGHQPQHF,TGTGCCAGTAGTCAGACAGGGGGACATCAGCCCCAGCATTTT
TRBJ2-2,TRBD2,-,TRBV5-6,CASSLGGRAVGGELFF,TGTGCCAGCAGCTTGGGAGGGAGGGCCGTCGGCGGGGAGCTGTTTTTT
TRBJ2-7,-,-,TRBV7-8,CASSLGTHYEQYF,TGTGCCAGCAGCTTAGGAACACACTACGAGCAGTACTTC
TRBJ2-2,-,-,TRBV7-6,CASSLRPGLIVTGELFF,TGTGCCAGCAGCTTACGCCCCGGACTAATAGTTACCGGGGAGCTGTTTTTT
TRBJ1-2,-,-,TRBV19,CATSGSGRYGYTF,TGTGCCACCAGCGGGTCGGGGAGATATGGCTACACCTTC
TRBJ2-2,-,-,TRBV2,CASSDGVGDTGELFF,TGTGCCAGCAGTGACGGAGTAGGGGACACCGGGGAGCTGTTTTTT
TRBJ1-1,-,few,TRBV20-1,CVARDSLKAFF,TGTGTAGCCCGGGACTCACTCAAAGCTTTCTTT
TRBJ1-3,TRBD1,-,TRBV6-5,CASSKDRDRGNTIYF,TGTGCCAGCAGTAAGGACCGGGACAGAGGAAACACCATATATTTT
TRBJ1-1,TRBD1,-,TRBV29-1,CSVAPRDRGPGAFF,TGCAGCGTTGCTCCACGGGACAGGGGGCCCGGAGCTTTCTTT
TRBJ2-2,-,-,TRBV7-9,CASSFSANTGELFF,TGTGCCAGCAGCTTTTCAGCGAACACCGGGGAGCTGTTTTTT
TRBJ2-3,TRBD2,-,TRBV19,CASRKLAGGMWSDTQYF,TGTGCCAGTAGGAAACTAGCGGGAGGGATGTGGTCAGATACGCAGTATTTT
TRBJ1-3,-,-,TRBV11-2,CASSRTDPARGNTIYF,TGTGCCAGCAGCCGAACGGACCCGGCGAGAGGAAACACCATATATTTT
TRBJ2-7,-,-,TRBV7-9,CASSLFPRESAGRYYEQYF,TGTGCCAGCAGCTTATTCCCGAGAGAGTCGGCGGGGAGGTACTACGAGCAGTACTTC
TRBJ1-2,-,-,TRBV29-1,CSVGTVYGYTF,TGCAGCGTTGGGACCGTCTATGGCTACACCTTC
TRBJ2-2,-,-,TRBV6-5,CASWGTKKNTGELFF,TGTGCCAGCTGGGGGACGAAAAAGAACACCGGGGAGCTGTTTTTT
TRBJ2-7,-,-,TRBV9,CASSARSNEQYF,TGTGCCAGCAGCGCCCGATCCAACGAGCAGTACTTC
TRBJ1-1,-,-,TRBV7-3,CASSPAGNTEAFF,TGTGCCAGCAGCCCAGCAGGGAACACTGAAGCTTTCTTT
TRBJ2-7,TRBD2,-,TRBV6-5,CASSRTRLSYEQYF,TGTGCCAGCAGTAGGACTAGGCTTTCCTACGAGCAGTACTTC
TRBJ2-7,TRBD1,-,TRBV10-1,CASSESGQGVHEQYF,TGCGCCAGCAGTGAGAGTGGACAGGGAGTCCACGAGCAGTACTTC
TRBJ2-2,-,-,TRBV4-1,CASASGRPFNTGELFF,TGCGCCAGCGCCTCGGGGAGGCCCTTTAACACCGGGGAGCTGTTTTTT
TRBJ1-1,TRBD1,-,TRBV6-1,CASGQGEFDTEAFF,TGTGCCAGCGGACAGGGGGAGTTTGACACTGAAGCTTTCTTT
TRBJ1-1,-,-,TRBV5-1,CASSLGSLGPPAAFF,TGCGCCAGCAGCTTGGGTTCCCTGGGGCCGCCGGCAGCTTTCTTT
TRBJ2-7,-,-,TRBV7-9,CASSLPPTYEQYF,TGTGCCAGCAGCTTACCCCCGACCTACGAGCAGTACTTC
TRBJ1-2,TRBD1,-,TRBV5-1,CASRALTGARGYTF,TGCGCCAGCAGGGCGTTGACAGGGGCGCGTGGCTACACCTTC
TRBJ2-7,TRBD1,-,TRBV6-4,CASGRGDEGAEQYF,TGTGCCAGCGGAAGGGGAGACGAGGGGGCCGAGCAGTACTTC
TRBJ2-7,-,-,TRBV28,CASSPQSPRGEQYF,TGTGCCAGCAGTCCACAATCCCCAAGGGGCGAGCAGTACTTC
TRBJ1-5,TRBD1,-,TRBV7-8,CASSSLLTGGMVQPQHF,TGTGCCAGCAGCTCCCTCCTGACAGGGGGGATGGTTCAGCCCCAGCATTTT
TRBJ2-5,TRBD1,-,TRBV14,CASSRDRKETQYF,TGTGCCAGCAGTCGGGACAGAAAAGAGACCCAGTACTTC
TRBJ2-1,-,-,TRBV5-4,CASSFMEGGEQFF,TGTGCCAGCAGCTTTATGGAGGGAGGTGAGCAGTTCTTC
TRBJ2-7,-,-,TRBV6-5,CASSWDTYEQYF,TGTGCCAGCAGCTGGGACACCTACGAGCAGTACTTC
TRBJ2-7,-,-,TRBV28,CASSTRRGPYEQYF,TGTGCCAGCAGTACCCGACGGGGGCCCTACGAGCAGTACTTC
TRBJ2-7,-,-,TRBV18,CASSPFDRALDEQYF,TGTGCCAGCTCACCTTTTGACCGTGCATTGGACGAGCAGTACTTC
TRBJ1-1,-,-,TRBV5-4,CASSSQSGTEAFF,TGTGCCAGCAGCTCGCAGTCGGGCACTGAAGCTTTCTTT
TRBJ2-3,-,-,TRBV5-1,CASRRREFTDTQYF,TGCGCCAGCAGGAGACGGGAATTCACAGATACGCAGTATTTT
TRBJ2-3,-,-,TRBV6-1,CASPPPETDTQYF,TGTGCCAGTCCCCCCCCCGAGACAGATACGCAGTATTTT
TRBJ2-7,TRBD1,-,TRBV10-3,CAISGTGLNEQYF,TGTGCCATCAGTGGGACAGGGCTTAACGAGCAGTACTTC
TRBJ2-7,-,-,TRBV28,CASSLLRLSSYEQYF,TGTGCCAGCAGTTTACTGAGATTATCTTCCTACGAGCAGTACTTC
TRBJ2-5,TRBD2,-,TRBV27,CASSLTSGQETQYF,TGTGCCAGCAGTTTGACTAGCGGCCAAGAGACCCAGTACTTC
TRBJ2-7,-,-,TRBV5-1,CASSSKPGQEYEQYF,TGCGCCAGCAGCTCCAAACCGGGACAAGAATACGAGCAGTACTTC
TRBJ2-3,-,-,TRBV18,CASSPLEVIDTQYF,TGTGCCAGCTCACCTTTGGAGGTCATAGATACGCAGTATTTT
TRBJ2-2,TRBD1,-,TRBV28,CASSPYDRGNTGELFF,TGTGCCAGCAGCCCATATGACAGGGGGAACACCGGGGAGCTGTTTTTT
TRBJ2-1,-,-,TRBV5-1,CASTAGSGIYNEQFF,TGCGCCAGCACCGCGGGGTCCGGCATCTACAATGAGCAGTTCTTC
TRBJ2-7,TRBD1,-,TRBV28,CASNFLQGAGVQYF,TGTGCCAGCAATTTTTTACAGGGGGCAGGGGTGCAGTACTTC
TRBJ2-7,TRBD1,-,TRBV28,CASGLNRDRYGNEQYF,TGTGCCAGCGGCCTAAACCGGGACAGATATGGCAACGAGCAGTACTTC
TRBJ2-1,TRBD2,-,TRBV5-1,CASSIGLARNYNEQFF,TGCGCCAGCAGCATAGGACTAGCGAGAAACTACAATGAGCAGTTCTTC
TRBJ1-1,-,-,TRBV30,CAWRTRVNTEAFF,TGTGCCTGGAGAACGAGGGTGAACACTGAAGCTTTCTTT
TRBJ1-3,-,-,TRBV28,CASGAASSGNTIYF,TGTGCCAGCGGGGCAGCGAGCTCTGGAAACACCATATATTTT
TRBJ1-1,-,once,TRBV28,CASSLRGGMNTEAFF,TGTGCCAGCAGCCTGCGGGGGGGGATGAACACTGAAGCTTTCTTT
TRBJ2-5,-,-,TRBV2,CASSDPGFETQYF,TGTGCCAGCAGTGATCCGGGATTCGAGACCCAGTACTTC
TRBJ1-3,-,-,TRBV28,CASSFGLRRQAGNTIYF,TGTGCCAGCAGTTTCGGCCTGAGGCGACAAGCTGGAAACACCATATATTTT
TRBJ1-5,-,-,TRBV11-2,CASSLQQAGQPQHF,TGTGCCAGCAGCTTACAACAGGCAGGGCAGCCCCAGCATTTT